This TCR beta chain was sequenced in a study of OX40 agonist ivuxolimab in advanced cancers. About the study: Each dose-escalation patient presented with hepatocellular carcinoma, melanoma, renal cell or head and neck cancer. Overall study findings and caveats: On average, a greater number of expanded clones characterised CD8+ T cells relative to CD4+.

This CDR3 is 16 amino acids long. The V gene lost 5 bases and the J gene lost 0 bases, with 11 bases spanning the gap. Per germline, CDR1 LNHDA and CDR2 SQIVND (reference sequence). As concerns this clone: What it recognizes is unknown.

Clones were sequenced by immunoSEQ multiplex PCR, and TCRdb holds only the in-frame ones, with some missing. The sample lists about 36,000 clones, 80% to 85% occurring once. The V and J genes are TRBV19 and TRBJ1-6; a weak D match, TRBD1 (6 bases). The receptor was derived from an adult with an advanced solid tumor such as melanoma, head and neck, liver or kidney cancer. Sequenced material: CD4+ or CD8+ T cells sorted from blood, taken in a trial of the OX40 agonist ivuxolimab. CDR3 nucleotide sequence: TGTGCCAGTAGTCGGACAGCGAGCTCCTATAATTCACCCCTCCACTTT. Translated, it gives CASSRTASSYNSPLHF.